The present entry profiles one TCR beta chain with its context. No antigen is known for it. The record has no base qualities; no much larger clone is one base away. This specimen belongs to a study of Ad26.COV2.S vaccination and SARS-CoV-2 variants (dated by TCRdb to the early 2020s). About the study as a whole: Donors in the vaccine arm were drawn from COV1001, a multicentre, randomized, double-blind, placebo-controlled phase I-IIa trial testing Ad26.COV2.S in healthy adults. Ad26.COV2.S was administered intramuscularly at 5 x 10^10 or 1 x 10^11 viral particles, either as a single shot or as two shots given 56 days apart. TCRbeta repertoire sequencing served as the tool for gauging how specific and how broad the SARS-CoV-2-reactive T cell receptors were following Ad26.COV2.S vaccination. The TCR-sequenced set comprised approximately 32 samples: some 20 Ad26.COV2.S vaccine recipients, 5 placebo recipients and 8 SARS-CoV-2 convalescent individuals. Trial participants were randomized into five groups of five: low-dose or high-dose Ad26.COV2.S given once or twice, or placebo on both occasions. Blinding of investigators to trial group allocation was maintained during experiments and outcome assessment. On the study overall, not on this receptor specifically: Comparing responses between vaccine doses or regimens was not something the study was powered to do. Higher spike-specific TCR breadth was observed in Ad26.COV2.S recipients than in placebo recipients (P = 0.0014). Non-spike TCR breadth was comparable between vaccine and placebo recipients, consistent with the vaccine containing only spike. The authors noted that the TCR breadth and depth analyses may have underestimated total T cell responses. After vaccination, spike-specific CD8+ and CD4+ T cell responses were reported to show substantial breadth.

The treatment or condition label of this sample denotes: roughly 20 received Ad26.COV2.S at low or high dose, single or two shots; several received placebo; per-sample allocation not given. Repertoires of vaccine and placebo recipients were sequenced from samples collected on day 63 after the first injection. Between 29 July and 7 August 2020, Cohort 1b enrolled around 24 adults aged 18-55 years at one site in Boston, USA. Ad26.COV2.S was a replication-incompetent adenovirus type 26 vector that expressed a prefusion-stabilized SARS-CoV-2 spike protein derived from the original Wuhan strain. Taken from the germline V gene, the CDR1 and CDR2 loops are SGHTA and FQGNSA. Counted from cysteine to phenylalanine, this CDR3 has 15 amino acids. Only CDR3 DNA is held: 45 bases, read in frame from base 1. V lost 4 bases and J lost 7 bases; the stretch between them is 16 bases long. TCRbeta CDR3 regions were sequenced with the immunoSEQ Assay. After extraction, genomic DNA underwent amplification by bias-controlled multiplex PCR, followed by high-throughput sequencing. In the original analysis: To quantify the absolute abundance of each unique TCRbeta CDR3 region, sequences were collapsed and filtered. T cell fraction was estimated by normalizing TCRbeta template counts to usable DNA, which was measured by amplifying reference genes present in all nucleated cells. Repertoire TCRs were annotated as SARS-CoV-2-specific when V gene, CDR3 amino acid sequence and J gene were exactly matched to a known reactive TCR set. The reference SARS-CoV-2 TCR set was obtained from MIRA and was filtered for enrichment in COVID-19-positive ImmuneCODE repertoires, whereby public or cross-reactive TCRs were removed. Using the MIRA antigens, annotated TCRs were further analysed by specific ORF or by position within an ORF. Depth was the summed frequency of annotated unique rearrangements, while breadth was defined as annotated unique rearrangements over total unique productive rearrangements. Two-sided Wilcoxon rank-sum tests were applied when comparing TCR breadth between groups. In its TCRdb copy, this immuneACCESS table keeps in-frame sequences only and misses some clones. Where compared with another copy, unresolved V genes explain less than half of these, and the others have no known cause. V and J calls and clone size follow that table, whereas D and trimming were derived from the DNA. The sample data list about 320,000 clones, and roughly 84% of these were observed just once. The ten largest account for 1.9% of the sample.

This clonotype was sampled from a person between 18 and 65 years old who received the Ad26.COV2.S COVID-19 vaccine or a placebo. Here the chain combines TRBV7-2 and TRBJ1-4; TRBD1 is perhaps the D gene, given 5 matching bases. The sequencing here drew on peripheral blood, taken in a trial of Ad26.COV2.S vaccine versus placebo. The DNA is TGTGCCAGCAGCTCGTGGGGCAGGGCAGGTGAAAAACTGTTTTTT. This gives the protein CASSSWGRAGEKLFF.